This T cell receptor (beta chain) emerged from a study of identical twins. Overall study results and limits: With monozygotic twins, out-of-frame TCR alpha sharing exceeded what models estimated. Clonotypes of the beta chain that were abundant in cord blood carried fewer insertions (memory repertoires showed none).

On this clonotype itself: Its specificity is not known.

Template switching supplied a universal primer site; unique molecular identifiers were carried on the cDNA. In TCRdb, the 5' RACE reads were re-called with MiXCR into one record per CDR3 protein. The sample yields more than 1.5 million distinct CDR3 sequences, around 29% seen once. V lost 4 bases to trimming and J lost 2 bases; unmatched junction nucleotides: 7. The CDR3 extends over 15 amino acids. Per germline, CDR1 SQVTM and CDR2 ANQGSEA. Sequenced: cord blood. The receptor's source is a newborn girl in good health. The rearrangement joins TRBV29-1 to TRBJ2-2; 7 nucleotides align to TRBD1. The CDR3: CSVAAGTANTGELFF. The CDR3 DNA reads TGCAGCGTTGCGGCCGGGACAGCCAACACCGGGGAGCTGTTTTTT.